The rows below give T cell receptor beta chains drawn from one sample of a study of blood T cells in healthy people across ages. From the 5' RACE reads, TCRdb called clonotypes with MiXCR, one entry per CDR3 protein. The repertoire holds 800,000 or so distinct CDR3 sequences, with roughly 25% as singletons. This same sample was also part of a study on T cells of mothers and their children.

The sequenced sample consisted of blood. The receptors shown here come from a boy aged 5 to 17 in good health. CDR3s include the opening cysteine and the closing phenylalanine or tryptophan. D genes are given only for firm matches. Size tells how often a clone was seen (once, few, many) or the class of an expanded clone, and some rows leave it out.

J,D,V,size,DNA,CDR3
TRBJ2-1,TRBD2,TRBV29-1,.,TGCAGCGTCGCCCCGGGACTAGCGGGAGCCTACAATGAGCAGTTCTTC,CSVAPGLAGAYNEQFF
TRBJ1-5,.,TRBV6-1,few,TGTGCCAGCAGCGACAGGAGGTCGGGCCAGCCCCAGCATTTT,CASSDRRSGQPQHF
TRBJ2-7,.,TRBV10-3,.,TGTGCCATCAGTGGGGGAGGGGGCCGTGGAACTTACGAGCAGTACTTC,CAISGGGGRGTYEQYF
TRBJ2-3,.,TRBV29-1,few,TGCAGCGTTGTCTTGGAGGGGGGCAGTGGAACAGATACGCAGTATTTT,CSVVLEGGSGTDTQYF
TRBJ2-1,.,TRBV2,.,TGTGCCAGCATCCCCGACAGATACAATGAGCAGTTCTTC,CASIPDRYNEQFF
TRBJ2-7,TRBD2,TRBV23-1,.,TGCGCCAGCAGTCTCCAGGGGACTAGCGGGGATTACGAGCAGTACTTC,CASSLQGTSGDYEQYF
TRBJ2-3,.,TRBV4-3,.,TGCGCCAGCAGCCAAGAAGGGCGCGGGCCCGGGGATACGCAGTATTTT,CASSQEGRGPGDTQYF
TRBJ2-5,.,TRBV7-2,few,TGTGCCAGCAGCTTAGGCTATAGGGAGACCCAGTACTTC,CASSLGYRETQYF
TRBJ1-5,.,TRBV20-1,few,TGCAGTGCTAGAGATCTGGGTGGACAGCCCCAGCATTTT,CSARDLGGQPQHF
TRBJ2-5,.,TRBV23-1,few,TGCGCCAGCAGTCAACAAACCCAAGAGACCCAGTACTTC,CASSQQTQETQYF
TRBJ2-5,TRBD1,TRBV6-6,.,TGTGCCAGCCGAGGGGGCGGGTTAGAGTTGCAAGAGACCCAGTACTTC,CASRGGGLELQETQYF
TRBJ2-1,.,TRBV12-3/TRBV12-4,few,TGTGCCAGCAGCTATGATCTTATAAATGAGCAGTTCTTC,CASSYDLINEQFF
TRBJ2-7,.,TRBV18,.,TGTGCCAGCTCTCGGGAGTTTTTTTACGAGCAGTACTTC,CASSREFFYEQYF
TRBJ2-1,.,TRBV7-6,many,TGTGCCAGCAGCCAAGGCCCCCCCGCTATGTGGGAGCAGTTCTTC,CASSQGPPAMWEQFF
TRBJ2-3,TRBD1,TRBV7-3,few,TGTGCCAGCAGCGTTAAAACAGGGGGCGAGCAGTATTTT,CASSVKTGGEQYF
TRBJ2-5,TRBD1,TRBV6-5,.,TGTGCCAGCAGTCCCGGGACAGGATCTGCTCGAGAGACCCAGTACTTC,CASSPGTGSARETQYF
TRBJ2-3,.,TRBV28,.,TGTGCCAGCAGTTCTTGGGGCGGTCCAGATACGCAGTATTTT,CASSSWGGPDTQYF
TRBJ1-4,.,TRBV11-2,few,TGTGCCAGCAGCTCAAGACAGGAAGTTGCAACTAATGAAAAACTGTTTTTT,CASSSRQEVATNEKLFF
TRBJ1-1,TRBD1,TRBV18,few,TGTGCCAGCTCACCGCCCGGGACAGGGAACACTGAAGCTTTCTTT,CASSPPGTGNTEAFF
TRBJ2-1,.,TRBV4-3,few,TGCGCCAGCAGCCATCGGGGACGGGGCAATGAGCAGTTCTTC,CASSHRGRGNEQFF
TRBJ2-7,.,TRBV20-1,few,TGCAGTGCCTCCGGGAGTGTCGAGCAGTACTTC,CSASGSVEQYF
TRBJ2-4,.,TRBV11-2,once,TGTGCCAGCAGCCTGGATCCCGTGGGGACCAAAAACATTCAGTACTTC,CASSLDPVGTKNIQYF
TRBJ2-1,TRBD2,TRBV27,.,TGTGCCAGCAGTTCTCGCCCAGCGGGGGGGTTCAATGAGCAGTTCTTC,CASSSRPAGGFNEQFF
TRBJ2-5,.,TRBV27,.,TGTGCCAGCAGTTCCCTCGACTACTTAGAGACCCAGTACTTC,CASSSLDYLETQYF
TRBJ2-7,TRBD2,TRBV20-1,few,TGCAGTGCTGGAGCCCGGACTAGCTATTCTTACGAGCGGTACTTC,CSAGARTSYSYERYF
TRBJ2-3,.,TRBV28,.,TGTGCCAGCAGTGGGTTCAAGGTTCCTAGCACAGATACGCAGTATTTT,CASSGFKVPSTDTQYF
TRBJ2-5,TRBD2,TRBV29-1,.,TGCAGCGCTTTGGGACTAGCGGACCAAGAGAACCAGTACTTC,CSALGLADQENQYF
TRBJ2-7,TRBD1,TRBV20-1,.,TGCAGTGCTAGAGGGGACAGAAAACTCTACGAGCAGTACTTC,CSARGDRKLYEQYF
TRBJ1-4,TRBD1,TRBV5-1,.,TGCGCCAGCAGCCCGACGACAGGGTTTAATGAAAAACTGTTTTTT,CASSPTTGFNEKLFF
TRBJ2-5,TRBD1,TRBV6-5,few,TGTGCCAGCAACACCTGGACAGGTGGAGAGACCCAGTACTTC,CASNTWTGGETQYF
TRBJ1-1,TRBD1,TRBV6-2/TRBV6-3,.,TGTGCCAGCTACACAGGGGGCACCACTGAAGCTTTCTTT,CASYTGGTTEAFF
TRBJ1-4,.,TRBV6-6,few,TGTGCCAGCAGTTACTCGAGCGGGGGAAGTGAAAAACTGTTTTTT,CASSYSSGGSEKLFF
TRBJ2-1,TRBD1,TRBV19,few,TGTGCCAGTAGTATAGATCCATCAACAGGGGGCACTTACAATGAGCAGTTCTTC,CASSIDPSTGGTYNEQFF
TRBJ1-5,.,TRBV6-2/TRBV6-3,.,TGTGCCAGTACAGGAGGTAATCAGCCCCAGCATTTT,CASTGGNQPQHF
TRBJ2-2,.,TRBV4-3,few,TGCGCCAGCAGCCAAGGTCACAACACCGGGGAGCTGTTTTTT,CASSQGHNTGELFF
TRBJ2-1,.,TRBV11-3,.,TGTGCCAGCAGCTTAAACGTCAGAAATGAGCAGTTCTTC,CASSLNVRNEQFF
TRBJ1-6,.,TRBV12-3/TRBV12-4,.,TGTGCCAGCAGCACAACAGGACCAATTAATTCACCCCTCCACTTT,CASSTTGPINSPLHF
TRBJ2-3,.,TRBV11-2,.,TGTGCCAGCGGTGTTTCCAGCACAGATACGCAGTATTTT,CASGVSSTDTQYF
TRBJ2-3,.,TRBV25-1,.,TGTGCCAGCAGTGAGAAAGAGACAGATACGCAGTATTTT,CASSEKETDTQYF
TRBJ2-1,TRBD2,TRBV29-1,few,TGCAGCGTTGAAGGACTAGCGGGAGGACTATACAATGAGCAGTTCTTC,CSVEGLAGGLYNEQFF
TRBJ2-7,.,TRBV14,few,TGTGCCAGCAGCCAAGGGCCCCAGGAATCCTACGAGCAGTACTTC,CASSQGPQESYEQYF
TRBJ2-1,TRBD1,TRBV27,.,TGTGCCAGCAGTTTATCTGGGGGACAGGGGAGGTATGAGCAGTTCTTC,CASSLSGGQGRYEQFF
TRBJ2-7,.,TRBV7-9,few,TGTGCCAGCAGCTCCGCACAGGACAGGGAGGGCTACGAGCAGTACTTC,CASSSAQDREGYEQYF
TRBJ1-5,.,TRBV21-1,few,TGTGCCAGCAGCAAAGCCCACAGGCTGGGACGGGGCTGCAATCAGCCCCAGCATTTT,CASSKAHRLGRGCNQPQHF